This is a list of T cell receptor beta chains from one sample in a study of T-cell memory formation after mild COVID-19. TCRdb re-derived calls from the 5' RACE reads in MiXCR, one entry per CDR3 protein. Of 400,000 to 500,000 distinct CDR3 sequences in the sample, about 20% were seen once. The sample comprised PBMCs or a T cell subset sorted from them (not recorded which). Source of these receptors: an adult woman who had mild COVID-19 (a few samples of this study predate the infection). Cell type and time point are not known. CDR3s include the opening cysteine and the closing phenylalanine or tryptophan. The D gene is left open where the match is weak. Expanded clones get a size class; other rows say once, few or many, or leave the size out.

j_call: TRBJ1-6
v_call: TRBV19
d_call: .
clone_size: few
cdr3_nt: TGTGCCAGTAGTATGGTACCGCATAATTCACCCCTCCACTTT
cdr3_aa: CASSMVPHNSPLHF

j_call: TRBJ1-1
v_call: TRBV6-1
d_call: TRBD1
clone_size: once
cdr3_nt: TGTGCCAGCAGGGGACAGGGGCCTAACACTGAAGCTTTCTTT
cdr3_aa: CASRGQGPNTEAFF

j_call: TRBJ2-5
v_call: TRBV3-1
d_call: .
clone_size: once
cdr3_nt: TGTGCCAGCAGCCAAGATAACTCTGGGACTGCGTACTTC
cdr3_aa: CASSQDNSGTAYF

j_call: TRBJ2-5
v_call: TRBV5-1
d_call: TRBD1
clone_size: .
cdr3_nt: TGCGCCAGCAGCTTTGGACAGGGAAGTCAAGAGACCCAGTACTTC
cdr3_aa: CASSFGQGSQETQYF

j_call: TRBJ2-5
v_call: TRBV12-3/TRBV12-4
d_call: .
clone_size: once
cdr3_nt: TGTGCCAGCAGTCCCCCCGCCACGCCGGAGACCCAGTACTTC
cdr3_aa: CASSPPATPETQYF

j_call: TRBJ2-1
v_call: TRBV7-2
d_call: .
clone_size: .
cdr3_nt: TGTGCCAGCAGCTTAGGAAGCGCGGACTACAATGAGCAGTTCTTC
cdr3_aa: CASSLGSADYNEQFF

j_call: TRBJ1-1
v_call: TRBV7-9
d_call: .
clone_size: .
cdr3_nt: TGTGCCAGCAGCTTAGGTCCGGACGCTAACACTGAAGCTTTCTTT
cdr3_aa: CASSLGPDANTEAFF

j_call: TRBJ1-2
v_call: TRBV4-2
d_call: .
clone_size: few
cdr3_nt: TGTGCCAGCAGCCAAGATCTCTGGGTCGATGGCTACACCTTC
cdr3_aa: CASSQDLWVDGYTF

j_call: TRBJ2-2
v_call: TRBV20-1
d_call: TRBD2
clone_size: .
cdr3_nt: TGCAGTGCTAGAATGACTAGCGGGTTCACCGGGGAGCTGTTTTTT
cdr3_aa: CSARMTSGFTGELFF

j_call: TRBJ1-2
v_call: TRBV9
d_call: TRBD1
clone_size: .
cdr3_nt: TGTGCCAGCAAGAAGGGGGCTGACTATGGCTACACCTTC
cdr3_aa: CASKKGADYGYTF